These T cell receptor beta chains were read from a single sample in a study of graft-versus-host responses after intestinal transplantation. Antigens of these TCRs are unknown. Produced via immunoSEQ multiplex PCR; TCRdb's table is partial and in-frame only. The sample contains around 110,000 clones, 90% of which appear only once. The sample consisted of unstimulated CD4+ T cells sorted from spleen or lymph node cells, taken before intestinal transplant. These receptor sequences come from a human donor who received an intestinal transplant. Both conserved end residues are part of each CDR3. The order of the fields is clone size, J gene, D gene, CDR3 length, V gene, CDR3 protein, CDR3 DNA. D genes are given only for firm matches. Clone size is given for some rows only: seen once, a few or many times, or a class if the clone is expanded.

NA | TRBJ2-5 | NA | 16 | TRBV7-2 | CASSLVVTGRGETQYF | TGTGCCAGCAGCTTAGTGGTTACAGGGCGGGGGGAGACCCAGTACTTC
NA | TRBJ2-6 | NA | 16 | TRBV7-9 | CASSRDASPGANVLTF | TGTGCCAGCAGCCGCGATGCCTCGCCTGGGGCCAACGTCCTGACTTTC
NA | TRBJ1-3 | NA | 17 | TRBV7-2 | CASSLRVEGDSGNTIYF | TGTGCCAGCAGCTTACGGGTAGAGGGGGACTCTGGAAACACCATATATTTT
NA | TRBJ1-6 | NA | 17 | TRBV7-2 | CASSFLGGSSYNSPLHF | TGTGCCAGCAGCTTCCTAGGGGGTAGCTCCTATAATTCACCCCTCCACTTT
NA | TRBJ1-2 | NA | 14 | TRBV4-1 | CASSQVRGSAGYTF | TGCGCCAGCAGCCAAGTTCGGGGTTCGGCCGGCTACACCTTC
NA | TRBJ2-7 | NA | 13 | TRBV7-9 | CASSLTTAHEQYF | TGTGCCAGCAGCTTAACGACAGCCCACGAGCAGTACTTC
NA | TRBJ2-7 | TRBD2 | 15 | TRBV5-3 | CANPGLAGRLYEQYF | TGTGCCAACCCAGGACTAGCGGGGCGATTGTACGAGCAGTACTTC
NA | TRBJ1-2 | NA | 11 | TRBV30 | CAWSVRELNTF | TGTGCCTGGAGTGTACGGGAGCTTAACACCTTC
NA | TRBJ2-7 | NA | 13 | TRBV6-1 | CASSIHRDLEQYF | TGTGCCAGCAGTATACACAGGGATTTGGAGCAGTACTTC
NA | TRBJ1-4 | TRBD1 | 16 | TRBV5-1 | CASSGDRVATNEKLFF | TGCGCCAGCAGCGGAGACAGGGTAGCAACTAATGAAAAACTGTTTTTT
NA | TRBJ2-7 | TRBD2 | 16 | TRBV14 | CASSQEGGVGRDEQYF | TGTGCCAGCAGCCAAGAGGGGGGGGTAGGAAGAGACGAGCAGTACTTC
NA | TRBJ2-7 | NA | 14 | TRBV19 | CASSIQVGSYEQYF | TGTGCCAGTAGTATTCAAGTAGGGAGCTACGAGCAGTACTTC
NA | TRBJ2-3 | NA | 13 | TRBV11-2 | CASSADGTDTQYF | TGTGCCAGCAGCGCGGATGGCACAGATACGCAGTATTTT
NA | TRBJ1-2 | NA | 13 | TRBV28 | CASSNEGDYGYTF | TGTGCCAGCAGTAATGAGGGGGACTATGGCTACACCTTC
NA | TRBJ1-1 | NA | 14 | TRBV2 | CASSDAARGTEAFF | TGTGCCAGCAGTGACGCGGCTAGGGGCACTGAAGCTTTCTTT
NA | TRBJ2-3 | NA | 13 | TRBV30 | CAWSERLADTQYF | TGTGCCTGGAGTGAGAGGCTAGCAGATACGCAGTATTTT
NA | TRBJ2-3 | TRBD1 | 14 | TRBV10-3 | CAISWGTATDTQYF | TGTGCCATCAGTTGGGGGACAGCCACAGATACGCAGTATTTT
NA | TRBJ2-1 | TRBD2 | 15 | TRBV14 | CASSAHAGGRNEQFF | TGTGCCAGCAGCGCGCACGCGGGGGGGCGCAATGAGCAGTTCTTC
NA | TRBJ2-1 | NA | 13 | TRBV11-3 | CASSRGPYNEQFF | TGTGCCAGCAGCAGGGGCCCCTACAATGAGCAGTTCTTC
NA | TRBJ2-1 | TRBD2 | 15 | TRBV7-3 | CASSAQSGTYNEQFF | TGTGCCAGCAGCGCCCAAAGCGGGACCTACAATGAGCAGTTCTTC
NA | TRBJ2-7 | NA | 11 | TRBV28 | CASSTTYEQYF | TGTGCCAGCAGCACAACGTACGAGCAGTACTTC
NA | TRBJ2-3 | TRBD2 | 15 | TRBV9 | CASSVAGGFTDTQYF | TGTGCCAGCAGCGTAGCGGGGGGATTCACAGATACGCAGTATTTT
NA | TRBJ2-7 | TRBD2 | 16 | TRBV9 | CASSPKGGTYSYEQYF | TGTGCCAGCAGCCCTAAGGGAGGGACGTACTCCTACGAGCAGTACTTC
NA | TRBJ2-7 | NA | 12 | TRBV30 | CATTAGYYEQYF | TGTGCCACCACGGCAGGGTACTACGAGCAGTACTTC
NA | TRBJ1-5 | NA | 16 | TRBV7-2 | CASSLGRGKYLQPQHF | TGTGCCAGCAGCTTAGGGCGAGGCAAATATCTTCAGCCCCAGCATTTT
NA | TRBJ2-2 | NA | 13 | TRBV19 | CAIFPPNTGELFF | TGTGCCATTTTTCCCCCAAACACCGGGGAGCTGTTTTTT
NA | TRBJ2-5 | NA | 15 | TRBV7-2 | CASSLRGRNQETQYF | TGTGCCAGCAGCTTAAGAGGGCGTAATCAAGAGACCCAGTACTTC
NA | TRBJ2-7 | NA | 12 | TRBV27 | CASSLFIHEQYF | TGTGCCAGCAGTTTATTTATCCACGAGCAGTACTTC
NA | TRBJ1-2 | NA | 13 | TRBV10-1 | CASSEGRNYGYTF | TGCGCCAGCAGTGAGGGTAGAAACTATGGCTACACCTTC
NA | TRBJ2-3 | TRBD2 | 15 | TRBV7-2 | CASSLAGGPTDTQYF | TGTGCCAGCAGCCTAGCGGGGGGGCCCACAGATACGCAGTATTTT
NA | TRBJ1-1 | NA | 13 | TRBV6-6 | CASRVIPGTEAFF | TGTGCCAGCAGAGTAATTCCCGGGACTGAAGCTTTCTTT
NA | TRBJ2-3 | TRBD2 | 16 | TRBV12-5 | CASGPGLAGDTDTQYF | TGTGCTAGTGGTCCAGGACTAGCGGGAGACACAGATACGCAGTATTTT
NA | TRBJ1-2 | TRBD1 | 16 | TRBV5-6 | CASSFGQGATNYGYTF | TGTGCCAGCAGCTTCGGACAGGGGGCAACCAACTATGGCTACACCTTC
NA | TRBJ2-2 | TRBD2 | 13 | TRBV11-2 | CASSRSGTGELFF | TGTGCCAGCAGCCGTAGCGGGACCGGGGAGCTGTTTTTT
NA | TRBJ1-1 | TRBD1 | 16 | TRBV4-1 | CASSHRGSFMNTEAFF | TGCGCCAGCAGCCACAGGGGGTCCTTCATGAACACTGAAGCTTTCTTT
NA | TRBJ2-7 | NA | 11 | TRBV20-1 | CSAPTGYEQYF | TGCAGTGCCCCGACAGGCTACGAGCAGTACTTC
NA | TRBJ2-3 | TRBD2 | 17 | TRBV27 | CASSFSGRAIVTDTQYF | TGTGCCAGCAGTTTCAGCGGGAGGGCCATTGTAACAGATACGCAGTATTTT
NA | TRBJ2-2 | NA | 20 | TRBV11-2 | CASSLDLWGVWSTNTGELFF | TGTGCCAGCAGCTTAGATCTGTGGGGCGTGTGGAGCACGAACACCGGGGAGCTGTTTTTT
NA | TRBJ2-2 | TRBD2 | 16 | TRBV25-1 | CASSVWASGRKGELFF | TGTGCCAGCAGTGTCTGGGCCAGCGGGAGAAAAGGGGAGCTGTTTTTT
once | TRBJ2-7 | NA | 13 | TRBV6-4 | CASSALQGSEQYF | TGTGCCAGCAGTGCACTCCAGGGGTCCGAGCAGTACTTC
NA | TRBJ2-2 | TRBD1 | 16 | TRBV6-4 | CASSAETGSNTGELFF | TGTGCCAGCAGTGCCGAGACAGGGTCTAACACCGGGGAGCTGTTTTTT
once | TRBJ2-5 | NA | 15 | TRBV5-4 | CASSLDGSGVETQYF | TGTGCCAGCAGCTTGGACGGGAGTGGGGTGGAGACCCAGTACTTC